Following are 27 T cell receptor beta chains from one sample sequenced in a study of patients and donors after allogeneic stem cell transplantation. Using its own MiXCR run on the RT-PCR reads, TCRdb lists one record per CDR3 protein. Here the sample spans roughly 200,000 distinct CDR3 sequences, 35% to 45% being singletons. The sample consisted of blood, either unsorted or a sorted T cell fraction (not recorded which). Receptors originate from a human donor who was either an allogeneic HSCT recipient or a stem cell or donor lymphocyte infusion donor (not recorded which). It is not recorded whose cells these are; they may come from a transplant donor.

V usage is TRBV7-9 and J usage is TRBJ2-5; 10 nucleotides agree with TRBD2. Germline values: CDR1 SEHNR, CDR2 FQNEAQ (reference sequence). The CDR3 totals 14 residues. With V trimmed by 7 bases and J by 5 bases, 7 bases remained unmatched. CDR3 sequence reads: CASTASGGGETQYF. Here the CDR3 DNA reads TGTGCCAGCACCGCTAGCGGGGGAGGCGAGACCCAGTACTTC.

This chain connects TRBV20-1 to TRBJ2-5, with 9 nucleotides matching TRBD1. Germline CDR1 and CDR2: DFQATT and SNEGSKA (reference sequence). CDR3 size: 16 residues. V shed 0 bases, J shed 2 bases, and the junction held 7 bases outside the gene matches. CDR3 DNA sequence: TGCAGTGCTAGAGAGAGCCGGGACAGGGAGCAAGAGACCCAGTACTTC. Translating gives CSARESRDREQETQYF.

The chain carries TRBV12-3 or TRBV12-4 and TRBJ2-5; tentative D call: TRBD2 (6 bases). The V and J ends lost 6 bases and 5 bases respectively, with 16 bases between them. The CDR3 extends over 14 amino acids. The CDR3 DNA reads TGTGCCAGCAGCCCGCCGGGGGTAATCGAGACCCAGTACTTC. This translates into CASSPPGVIETQYF.

This clonotype was seen only a few times. The J gene is TRBJ2-7, the V gene TRBV27, with 9 bases aligning to TRBD1. V trimming: 5 bases; J trimming: 2 bases; junction bases outside the gene matches: 10. This CDR3 has 16 amino acids. Germline V gene sequence: CDR1 MNHEY, CDR2 SMNVEV (reference sequence). The CDR3 region has the DNA TGTGCCAGCAGTAACTCTCCCGGGACAGGGACCTACGAGCAGTACTTC. This translates into CASSNSPGTGTYEQYF.

The V gene is TRBV27, the J gene TRBJ2-1; TRBD2 matches 13 bases. Germline V lookup: CDR1 MNHEY, CDR2 SMNVEV (reference sequence). The CDR3 runs 19 residues. Germline trimming cut 6 bases from V and 1 base from J; bases unmatched to any gene: 12. CDR3 nucleotide sequence: TGTGCCAGCAGGAAAATCGGGACTAGCGGGGTCGTATCCTACAATGAGCAGTTCTTC. Translating gives CASRKIGTSGVVSYNEQFF.

This chain joins TRBV7-8 and TRBJ2-3; possible D gene TRBD1, 5 bases. The V gene lost 3 bases and the J gene lost 2 bases, with 9 bases spanning the gap. Germline assignment: CDR1 SGHVS and CDR2 FQNEAQ. The CDR3 is 14 residues long. The CDR3 region is CASSLDTPTDTQYF. The CDR3 bases are TGTGCCAGCAGCTTGGACACCCCCACAGATACGCAGTATTTT.

V gene TRBV4-1 combines with J gene TRBJ2-7; tentative D call: TRBD2 (5 bases). The length of the CDR3 is 17 residues. Per germline, CDR1 MGHRA and CDR2 YSYEKL. V lost 2 bases and J lost 2, with 19 bases in between. CDR3 DNA: TGCGCCAGCAGCCAAAAAACCGGGATAACCTCCACCTACGAGCAGTACTTC. This translates into CASSQKTGITSTYEQYF.

The chain has TRBV2 and TRBJ1-2; D possibly corresponds to TRBD1 (6 bases). CDR3 size: 14 residues. The germline V gene encodes CDR1 SNHLY and CDR2 FYNNEI. V was trimmed by 9 bases and J by 5 bases, leaving 19 bases between them. The CDR3 loop reads CARWTAQISYGYTF. Here the CDR3 DNA reads TGTGCCAGGTGGACAGCACAGATCTCTTATGGCTACACCTTC. The full variable domain, with the rest looked up from reference TRBV2 and TRBJ1-2, is EPEVTQTPSHQVTQMGQEVILRCVPISNHLYFYWYRQILGQKVEFLVSFYNNEISEKSEIFDDQFSVERPDGSNFTLKIRSTKLEDSAMYFCARWTAQISYGYTFGSGTRLTVV.

The rearrangement links TRBV14 to TRBJ1-1; no reliable D call. V was shortened by 8 bases and J by 4 bases, with 14 bases between the two germline ends. Germline CDR1 is SGHDN and CDR2 is FVKESK. This CDR3 has 13 residues. The CDR3 sequence is CASGGRISTEAFF. Here the CDR3 DNA reads TGTGCCAGCGGAGGACGGATAAGCACTGAAGCTTTCTTT.

The V call is TRBV6-2 or TRBV6-3, the J call TRBJ2-1; TRBD2 aligns across 7 bases. Unmatched junction bases numbered 15, after V lost 0 bases and J lost 7 bases. This CDR3 region has 18 residues. Germline-derived CDR1 and CDR2 are MNHEY and SVGEGT. This chain's CDR3 is CASSYSATGTTVMNEQFF. The CDR3, as DNA: TGTGCCAGCAGTTACTCCGCTACCGGGACTACCGTCATGAATGAGCAGTTCTTC.

V is TRBV15 and J is TRBJ2-7; D possibly corresponds to TRBD2 (5 bases). CDR3 size: 15 residues. The germline V gene has CDR1 LNHNV and CDR2 YYDKDF (reference sequence). The ends were cut back, 0 bases at V and 5 bases at J, with 14 bases in the middle. The CDR3 spells CATSRDSTGIHEQYF. DNA for the CDR3: TGTGCCACCAGCAGAGATTCCACGGGGATCCACGAGCAGTACTTC.

This chain connects TRBV7-9 to TRBJ1-2, with 8 bases identical to TRBD1. The ends lost 3 bases at V and 4 bases at J; junction bases unmatched: 16. Germline lookup yields CDR1 SEHNR and CDR2 FQNEAQ (reference sequence). The CDR3 consists of 18 residues. Written as DNA, the CDR3 is TGTGCCAGCAGCTTGGCTCCCGGGCGACAGGGGTTTGGCTATGGCTACACCTTC. As protein: CASSLAPGRQGFGYGYTF.

The sample holds a few counts of this clonotype. This chain links TRBV9 with TRBJ1-4; D uncertain. The ends were cut back, 4 bases at V and 4 bases at J, with 14 bases in the middle. The CDR3 length is 15 residues. Germline-derived CDR1 and CDR2 are SGDLS and YYNGEE. CDR3 protein: CASSPRNGINEKLFF. CDR3 nucleotide sequence: TGTGCCAGCAGCCCCAGGAACGGGATTAATGAAAAACTGTTTTTT.

This sequence joins TRBV7-8 and TRBJ2-1; 8 bases are shared with TRBD1. The germline V gene encodes CDR1 SGHVS and CDR2 FQNEAQ. Trimming removed 5 bases from V and 2 bases from J; junction bases left unmatched: 5. The CDR3 totals 15 residues. In DNA form, the CDR3 reads TGTGCCAGCAGCCCCCAGGGGGCACCCTACAATGAGCAGTTCTTC. Amino acids: CASSPQGAPYNEQFF.

The chain links TRBV12-3 or TRBV12-4 to TRBJ1-1; D is undetermined. The CDR3 length is 12 residues. V was clipped by 5 bases and J by 11 bases, with 15 bases between them. CDR3 residues: CASSPPGRTAFF. The CDR3 DNA reads as TGTGCCAGCAGTCCCCCAGGACGAACGGCTTTCTTT.

V is TRBV27 and J is TRBJ1-6; TRBD1 is a possible D gene (6 bases). The CDR3 has 16 residues. V lost 4 bases, J lost 4 bases, and 14 bases lay in between. The germline V gene has CDR1 MNHEY and CDR2 SMNVEV (reference sequence). The CDR3 spells CASSSKMTGYNSPLHF. Here the CDR3 DNA reads TGTGCCAGCAGTTCAAAAATGACAGGTTATAATTCACCCCTCCACTTT.

The chain employs TRBV5-1 and TRBJ2-7; TRBD1 might be the D (6 bases). The germline CDR1 and CDR2 sequences are SGHRS and YFSETQ. CDR3 length: 14 amino acids. With 2 bases removed from V and 4 bases from J, the gap between germline ends came to 13 bases. CDR3 coding DNA: TGCGCCAGCAGCTTTCTCAGGGGTTATTACGAGCAGTACTTC. Its translation is CASSFLRGYYEQYF.

The rearrangement links TRBV5-5 to TRBJ2-7; 8 bases align to TRBD1. The germline CDR1 and CDR2 sequences are SGHKS and YYEKEE (reference sequence). With 2 bases clipped from V and 4 bases from J, the junction kept 11 bases outside the gene matches. The CDR3 sequence is 16 residues long. This CDR3 is CASSLSPGDRGYEQYF. The CDR3 DNA follows: TGTGCCAGCAGCTTATCTCCGGGAGACAGGGGATACGAGCAGTACTTC.

The V and J genes are TRBV5-1 and TRBJ1-5; a weak D match, TRBD1 (5 bases). Trimming took 0 bases from V and 7 from J, leaving 14 bases between them. Germline V lookup: CDR1 SGHRS, CDR2 YFSETQ. The CDR3 covers 15 residues. CDR3 amino acids: CASSLDGQGLQPQHF. The CDR3 DNA reads TGCGCCAGCAGCTTGGACGGGCAGGGACTGCAGCCCCAGCATTTT.

The chain links TRBV7-3 to TRBJ2-7; tentatively, D is TRBD2 (5 bases). The length of the CDR3 is 15 residues. Trimming cost V 2 bases and J 0 bases, with 11 bases left between them. Germline V gene lookup returns CDR1 SGHTA and CDR2 FQGTGA. The CDR3 loop is CASSLEVGGSYEQYF. The CDR3 DNA sequence: TGTGCCAGCAGCTTAGAGGTCGGAGGCTCCTACGAGCAGTACTTC.

The CDR3 protein is CASSQETRVTGELFF. CDR3 DNA: TGTGCCAGCAGCCAAGAAACTAGAGTCACCGGGGAGCTGTTTTTT. The chain is built from TRBV3-1 and TRBJ2-2; the D gene is possibly TRBD2 (5 bases). Germline values: CDR1 LGHDT, CDR2 YNNKEL (reference sequence). CDR3 length equals 15 residues. V dropped 0 bases and J dropped 4 bases, with 9 bases sitting between them.

In its sample, this clonotype was seen a few times. CDR3 in amino acids: CASSLGGTLNYGYTF. CDR3 nucleotides: TGTGCCAGCAGCTTAGGGGGGACCCTGAACTATGGCTACACCTTC. This rearrangement joins TRBV7-9 to TRBJ1-2, with D tentatively TRBD1 (5 bases). The V end was cut by 1 base, the J end by 2 bases, with 11 bases between. The CDR3 length is 15 residues. CDR1 is SEHNR, CDR2 FQNEAQ, per germline (reference sequence). The whole variable domain, remainder taken from reference TRBV7-9 and TRBJ1-2, is DTGVSQNPRHKITKRGQNVTFRCDPISEHNRLYWYRQTLGQGPEFLTYFQNEAQLEKSRLLSDRFSAERPKGSFSTLEIQRTEQGDSAMYLCASSLGGTLNYGYTFGSGTRLTVV.

The rearrangement joins TRBV20-1 to TRBJ1-5; TRBD1 matches at 10 bases. With V trimmed by 6 bases and J by 11 bases, 4 bases remained unmatched. The CDR3 extends over 11 amino acids. Germline V gene sequence: CDR1 DFQATT, CDR2 SNEGSKA (reference sequence). In nucleotides, the CDR3 is TGCAGTGCCAGGGGGACAGGGGCCCAGCATTTT. Its protein is CSARGTGAQHF.

This clonotype was seen at least ten times. V usage is TRBV9 and J usage is TRBJ1-2, with 7 nucleotides matching TRBD1. The CDR3 extends over 13 amino acids. V lost 3 bases, J lost 3 bases, and 2 bases stayed unmatched. Germline CDR1 reads SGDLS; CDR2 reads YYNGEE. In DNA form, the CDR3 reads TGTGCCAGCAGCGCCACAGGGGACTATGGCTACACCTTC. It translates to CASSATGDYGYTF.

This clonotype was recorded at least ten times. This chain uses TRBV4-3 with TRBJ1-4; a possible D gene is TRBD1 (5 bases). The CDR3 loop spans 16 amino acids. The V gene's germline CDR1 is LGHNA and CDR2 YSLEER. The ends were cut back, 4 bases at V and 8 bases at J, with 20 bases in the middle. The CDR3 DNA follows: TGCGCCAGCAGCCGAATAGGGGAGACGGAAAAGGAAAAACTGTTTTTT. Its protein product is CASSRIGETEKEKLFF.

This clonotype was seen once. The rearrangement joins TRBV24-1 to TRBJ2-7; 7 bases fit TRBD1. V shed 3 bases and J 4 bases; nucleotides not matched to a gene: 8. CDR3 length: 15 residues. The germline gives CDR1 KGHDR, CDR2 SFDVKD. The DNA of the CDR3 is TGTGCCACCAGTGATAGGGACAGACCGTATTACGAGCAGTACTTC. Its protein is CATSDRDRPYYEQYF.

V and J are TRBV15 and TRBJ2-1; D might be TRBD2 (6 bases). Trimming pared 1 base from V and 6 bases from J, leaving 10 bases between. The CDR3 runs to 14 residues. The V gene's germline CDR1 is LNHNV and CDR2 YYDKDF (reference sequence). The CDR3 bases are TGTGCCACCAGCAGAGTACTGGGGGGCAATGAGCAGTTCTTC. It is translated as CATSRVLGGNEQFF.